Listed here are 32 T cell receptor beta chains from one sample, sequenced in a study of CD8 T cells in ankylosing spondylitis. TCRdb analysed the 5' RACE reads with MiXCR anew, one entry per CDR3 protein. The data contain around 300,000 distinct CDR3 sequences, 14% to 15% of them seen just once; the ten biggest clones take up 0.9% to 1.2%. The sequenced sample consisted of blood, either unsorted or a sorted T cell fraction (not recorded which). The receptor source for this set is a male donor with ankylosing spondylitis or in good health (not recorded which).

V and J are TRBV5-5 and TRBJ1-4; D is possibly TRBD1 (5 bases). Germline CDR1 is SGHKS and CDR2 is YYEKEE (reference sequence). Deletions cut 2 bases from V and 7 bases from J, with 12 bases between. This CDR3 spans 14 amino acids. This CDR3 reads CASSFGTPGEKLFF. The CDR3 DNA reads TGTGCCAGCAGCTTCGGGACTCCCGGTGAAAAACTGTTTTTT.

This clonotype was detected a few times. The chain uses TRBV6-1 and TRBJ2-7, with TRBD1 identical over 7 bases. Germline CDR1 MNHNS, CDR2 SASEGT. The trim removed 7 bases at V and 1 base at J, leaving 10 bases unmatched. This CDR3 has 15 amino acids. This CDR3 reads CASMSRDSSSYEQYF. The CDR3, as DNA: TGTGCCAGCATGTCCAGGGACAGCTCATCCTACGAGCAGTACTTC.

This clonotype occurred many times. This chain joins TRBV5-5 and TRBJ1-4, with a possible D match to TRBD1 (6 bases). V was pared by 0 bases and J by 8 bases, with 23 bases between. CDR3 length equals 18 residues. The germline V gene encodes CDR1 SGHKS and CDR2 YYEKEE (reference sequence). The DNA for the CDR3 is TGTGCCAGCAGCTTGGAGGCTCAGGGGATAAGGGTAGGGGAAAAACTGTTTTTT. It translates to CASSLEAQGIRVGEKLFF.

V and J are TRBV7-2 and TRBJ1-1, with 8 bases fitting TRBD1. Germline CDR1 reads SGHTA; CDR2 reads FQGNSA. The J segment lost 1 base and the V segment lost 5 bases, leaving 9 bases of the junction unmatched. The CDR3 consists of 16 residues. CDR3 coding DNA: TGTGCCAGCAGCCTCCTCGGACAGGGAACGAACACTGAAGCTTTCTTT. This translates into CASSLLGQGTNTEAFF.

The chain carries TRBV27 and TRBJ2-7, with 9 positions matching TRBD1. Per germline, CDR1 MNHEY and CDR2 SMNVEV (reference sequence). The CDR3 has 14 amino acids. Germline trimming cut 4 bases from V and 6 bases from J; bases unmatched to any gene: 7. CDR3 protein: CASSCGTGNCEQYF. CDR3 nucleotide sequence: TGTGCCAGCAGTTGCGGGACAGGGAACTGCGAGCAGTACTTC.

CDR3 sequence: CASGEFNEQFF. The CDR3 DNA sequence: TGTGCCAGCGGGGAGTTCAATGAGCAGTTCTTC. J is TRBJ2-1 and V is TRBV2, with D tentatively TRBD2 (5 bases). The germline V and J ends were trimmed by 8 bases and 6 bases, with 8 bases remaining between them. Germline lookup yields CDR1 SNHLY and CDR2 FYNNEI. The CDR3 covers 11 residues.

This clonotype was counted a few times. The V call is TRBV5-6, the J call TRBJ1-1; tentative D call: TRBD1 (6 bases). CDR3 length: 15 amino acids. Germline lookup yields CDR1 SGHDT and CDR2 YYEEEE. V was cut by 2 bases and J by 0 bases, with 11 bases left in between. The CDR3 sequence is CASSLRQVLNTEAFF. The CDR3 nucleotides read TGTGCCAGCAGCTTACGACAGGTGTTGAACACTGAAGCTTTCTTT.

This clonotype was counted at least ten times. This chain connects TRBV15 to TRBJ1-5; perhaps TRBD1 as D (5 bases). The CDR3 runs 13 residues. Per the germline V gene, CDR1 is LNHNV and CDR2 is YYDKDF (reference sequence). V dropped 0 bases and J dropped 12 bases, with 12 bases sitting between them. The CDR3 here is CATSRDRGRDQHF. DNA for the CDR3: TGTGCCACCAGCAGAGATCGTGGCAGGGACCAGCATTTT. Looking up the rest from reference TRBV15 and TRBJ1-5 gives the full variable domain: DAMVIQNPRYQVTQFGKPVTLSCSQTLNHNVMYWYQQKSSQAPKLLFHYYDKDFNNEADTPDNFQSRRPNTSFCFLDIRSPGLGDTAMYLCATSRDRGRDQHFGDGTRLSIL.

CDR3 amino acids: CASSFATQYF. The CDR3 DNA is TGTGCCAGCAGCTTCGCTACGCAGTATTTT. This rearrangement joins TRBV7-2 to TRBJ2-3, with no clear D. Trimming removed 3 bases from V and 8 bases from J, with 3 bases in between. The CDR3 has 10 residues. The germline V gene encodes CDR1 SGHTA and CDR2 FQGNSA.

This clonotype has more than one count but fewer than ten. The chain carries TRBV12-5 and TRBJ2-3; 11 bases are shared with TRBD1. The CDR3 is made up of 13 amino acids. Germline V CDR1 and CDR2: LGHNT, FRNRAP. With 8 bases clipped from V and 4 bases from J, the junction kept 2 bases outside the gene matches. CDR3 sequence: CASRTGGPDTQYF. DNA of the CDR3: TGTGCTAGTAGGACAGGGGGCCCAGATACGCAGTATTTT.

This clonotype has only a few counts. The chain couples TRBV20-1 to TRBJ2-3; 15 bases are a match to TRBD2. The CDR3 sequence is 16 residues long. Germline values: CDR1 DFQATT, CDR2 SNEGSKA (reference sequence). V lost 4 bases and J lost 4; bases outside the gene matches: 6. In nucleotides, the CDR3 is TGCAGTGCTATTTCGGGACTAGCGGGGGGTTCAGATACGCAGTATTTT. As protein: CSAISGLAGGSDTQYF.

This clonotype was seen a handful of times. V and J are TRBV5-1 and TRBJ2-2; 11 bases are a match to TRBD1. The germline V gene has CDR1 SGHRS and CDR2 YFSETQ. The junction had 8 bases not matched to a gene; V was cut back by 4 bases and J by 6 bases. This CDR3 comprises 16 residues. CDR3 sequence: CASSTWTGGAPGELFF. The CDR3 nucleotides are TGCGCCAGCAGCACCTGGACAGGGGGCGCCCCCGGGGAGCTGTTTTTT. The full variable domain, completed using reference TRBV5-1 and TRBJ2-2, is KAGVTQTPRYLIKTRGQQVTLSCSPISGHRSVSWYQQTPGQGLQFLFEYFSETQRNKGNFPGRFSGRQFSNSRSEMNVSTLELGDSALYLCASSTWTGGAPGELFFGEGSRLTVL.

This clonotype was counted once. The chain is built from TRBV18 and TRBJ2-6; D gene ambiguous. The CDR3 has 15 residues. Germline CDR1 reads KGHSH; CDR2 reads LQKENI. The V and J ends lost 3 bases and 0 bases respectively, with 6 bases between them. CDR3 in DNA: TGTGCCAGCTCACCTATGGGCTCTGGGGCCAACGTCCTGACTTTC. Its protein is CASSPMGSGANVLTF.

This clonotype was seen only a few times. The chain joins TRBV10-3 to TRBJ2-1; TRBD1 matches at 12 bases. This CDR3 is 17 amino acids long. V was pared by 2 bases and J by 8 bases, with 10 bases of the junction left unmatched. The germline V gene has CDR1 ENHRY and CDR2 SYGVKD. The CDR3 DNA reads TGTGCCATCAGTGAGCGGGACAGGGGGCGATCTATCTATGAGCAGTTCTTC. Protein: CAISERDRGRSIYEQFF.

V usage is TRBV3-1 and J usage is TRBJ2-2; 8 bases are a match to TRBD2. Trimming at V came to 6 bases and at J to 4 bases, leaving 16 bases not matched to a gene. CDR1 and CDR2 (germline): LGHDT, YNNKEL (reference sequence). The CDR3 loop spans 18 amino acids. CDR3 in DNA: TGTGCCAGCAGTCGTACGGGACTAGTCGGATTTGGCACCGGGGAGCTGTTTTTT. Encoded protein: CASSRTGLVGFGTGELFF.

This clonotype was counted between two and nine times. V usage is TRBV5-1 and J usage is TRBJ1-1, with D uncertain. CDR1 SGHRS and CDR2 YFSETQ come from the germline V gene. The CDR3 contains 13 residues. The V end was cut by 0 bases, the J end by 5 bases, with 8 bases between. For the CDR3, the DNA is TGCGCCAGCAGCTTGGCTACGGAGACTGAAGCTTTCTTT. Its translation: CASSLATETEAFF.

There are a few counts of this clonotype. The rearrangement links TRBV14 to TRBJ2-1; D is unresolved. There are 16 residues in the CDR3. Trimming stripped 5 bases from V and 0 bases from J, with 14 bases between. Per the germline V gene, CDR1 is SGHDN and CDR2 is FVKESK. CDR3 sequence: CASSVFRAGSYNEQFF. CDR3 in DNA: TGTGCCAGCAGCGTGTTCCGGGCCGGCTCCTACAATGAGCAGTTCTTC.

The chain couples TRBV10-3 to TRBJ2-2, with a weak D call TRBD2 (5 bases). CDR1 and CDR2 from the germline V gene are ENHRY and SYGVKD. Trimming took 7 bases from V and 8 from J, leaving 14 bases between them. The CDR3 length is 13 residues. The CDR3: CAINSGGFGELFF. DNA of the CDR3: TGTGCCATCAACAGCGGCGGGTTTGGGGAGCTGTTTTTT.

The V gene is TRBV15, the J gene TRBJ2-1, with 8 bases matching TRBD2. The CDR3 sequence is 15 residues long. Germline assignment: CDR1 LNHNV and CDR2 YYDKDF (reference sequence). The junction had 8 bases not matched to a gene; V was cut back by 3 bases and J by 7 bases. This chain's CDR3 is CATSRVQGGRNEQFF. The CDR3, as DNA: TGTGCCACCAGCAGGGTACAGGGCGGGAGGAATGAGCAGTTCTTC.

This chain connects TRBV5-1 to TRBJ2-5; D is unresolved. This CDR3 is built from 13 residues. Trimming took 4 bases from V and 3 from J, leaving 10 bases between them. CDR1 is SGHRS, CDR2 YFSETQ, per germline. CDR3 protein: CASSPRTEETQYF. CDR3 in DNA: TGCGCCAGCAGCCCTCGGACCGAAGAGACCCAGTACTTC.

This sequence joins TRBV30 and TRBJ1-5; D gene ambiguous. CDR1 and CDR2 (germline): GTSNPN, SVGIG (reference sequence). This CDR3 contains 12 residues. V gave up 1 base and J gave up 4 bases, with 5 bases separating them. CDR3 sequence reads: CAWSAGNQPQHF. CDR3 DNA: TGTGCCTGGAGTGCCGGGAATCAGCCCCAGCATTTT. Using reference TRBV30 and TRBJ1-5 for the parts outside the CDR3, the full variable domain is SQTIHQWPATLVQPVGSPLSLECTVEGTSNPNLYWYRQAAGRGLQLLFYSVGIGQISSEVPQNLSASRPQDRQFILSSKKLLLSDSGFYLCAWSAGNQPQHFGDGTRLSIL.

The V call is TRBV6-2 or TRBV6-3, the J call TRBJ2-1; the D gene could be TRBD1 or TRBD2 (6 bases each). The germline CDR1 and CDR2 sequences are MNHEY and SVGEGT. Trimming cost V 2 bases and J 7 bases, with 18 bases left between them. This CDR3 is built from 16 residues. CDR3 sequence (DNA): TGTGCCAGCAGTTACCTAGTCGGGGGCAGGTGGAATGAGCAGTTCTTC. This gives the protein CASSYLVGGRWNEQFF.

The table lists this clonotype with many counts. CDR3 protein: CASSPRQGGTDTQYF. CDR3 coding DNA: TGTGCCAGCAGTCCGAGACAGGGGGGGACAGATACGCAGTATTTT. The chain uses TRBV12-3 or TRBV12-4 and TRBJ2-3; 9 bases match TRBD1. This CDR3 comprises 15 residues. V lost 5 bases and J lost 3; bases outside the gene matches: 6.

The chain recombines TRBV7-9 with TRBJ2-1; D unclear. Trimming removed 6 bases at V and 10 bases at J, with 10 bases between. Germline V CDR1 and CDR2: SEHNR, FQNEAQ (reference sequence). This CDR3 comprises 11 residues. CDR3 region: CASSFDSEQFF. CDR3 sequence (DNA): TGTGCCAGCAGTTTCGATTCGGAGCAGTTCTTC.

This chain links TRBV20-1 with TRBJ2-3, with D possibly called TRBD1 or TRBD2 (5 bases each). V was clipped by 3 bases and J by 6 bases, with 19 bases between them. The CDR3 extends over 15 amino acids. Germline CDR1 DFQATT, CDR2 SNEGSKA (reference sequence). The CDR3 DNA is TGCAGTGCTAGTACGAAGCTTTATTGGGGGGATACGCAGTATTTT. Its translation is CSASTKLYWGDTQYF.

This chain joins TRBV11-2 and TRBJ2-5; the D is unclear. Germline V gives CDR1 SGHAT, CDR2 FQNNGV. This CDR3 region has 15 residues. The ends were cut back, 1 base at V and 0 bases at J, with 9 bases in the middle. The CDR3 nucleotides are TGTGCCAGCAGCTTAGGGACGTTTGACCAAGAGACCCAGTACTTC. Translated, it gives CASSLGTFDQETQYF.

This clonotype was picked up a small number of times. The V and J genes are TRBV3-1 and TRBJ2-7; D ambiguous. The CDR3 spans 13 residues. Germline loops: CDR1 LGHDT, CDR2 YNNKEL (reference sequence). V dropped 1 base and J dropped 7 bases, with 11 bases sitting between them. The CDR3 reads CASSQGNLGEQYF. The CDR3 DNA reads as TGTGCCAGCAGCCAAGGGAATTTGGGTGAGCAGTACTTC.

This chain joins TRBV12-3 or TRBV12-4 and TRBJ1-6; TRBD1 might be the D (5 bases). The CDR3 contains 15 residues. V was trimmed by 6 bases and J by 10 bases, leaving 19 bases between them. The CDR3 bases are TGTGCCAGCAGGCTCGGGGACTTGGGGAACTCACCCCTCCACTTT. It translates to CASRLGDLGNSPLHF.

The chain couples TRBV3-1 to TRBJ2-7; D may correspond to TRBD1 or TRBD2 (6 bases each). The CDR3 sequence is 14 residues long. Trimming cost V 5 bases and J 7 bases, with 18 bases left between them. Germline loops: CDR1 LGHDT, CDR2 YNNKEL (reference sequence). The CDR3, as DNA: TGTGCCAGCAGCTCCCGTTTGGGGGCGGGGGAGCAGTACTTC. Residues: CASSSRLGAGEQYF.

This clonotype was picked up a small number of times. V usage is TRBV5-6 and J usage is TRBJ2-1; 8 bases align to TRBD2. J lost 4 bases, V lost 7 bases, and 7 bases had no gene match. This CDR3 spans 14 amino acids. Germline V gene data show CDR1 as SGHDT and CDR2 as YYEEEE. The CDR3: CASAQRGFYNEQFF. CDR3 sequence (DNA): TGTGCCAGCGCCCAGCGGGGGTTTTACAATGAGCAGTTCTTC.

The chain links TRBV6-5 to TRBJ1-2; 9 bases agree with TRBD1. Germline V lookup: CDR1 MNHEY, CDR2 SVGAGI. The CDR3 is made up of 15 amino acids. Unmatched junction bases numbered 4, after V lost 5 bases and J lost 0 bases. The CDR3 is CASSIQGASNYGYTF. The CDR3 DNA sequence: TGTGCCAGCAGTATACAGGGGGCGTCTAACTATGGCTACACCTTC.

The CDR3 DNA sequence: TGCGCCAGCAGCCGCATGACCGCTGGAAACACCATATATTTT. This gives the protein CASSRMTAGNTIYF. The chain uses TRBV5-1 and TRBJ1-3; D is undetermined. Germline V CDR1 and CDR2: SGHRS, YFSETQ. V was trimmed by 4 bases and J by 2 bases, leaving 10 bases between them. CDR3 size: 14 residues.